This T cell receptor beta chain is drawn from a study of blood T cells in healthy people across ages. The V end was cut by 7 bases, the J end by 3 bases, with 16 bases between. Per germline, CDR1 SGHTA and CDR2 FQGNSA. This CDR3 has 16 residues. Ten milliliters of peripheral blood were drawn from each donor into EDTA-treated tubes. The second PCR ran roughly 6 to 11 cycles with a sample-barcoded 5' primer and J-beta primers. TCRdb itself ran the 5' RACE reads through MiXCR, one entry per CDR3 protein. The sample carries fewer than 700,000 distinct CDR3 sequences, 40% to 50% recorded once. Sequencing was carried out using blood. J is TRBJ1-6 and V is TRBV7-2, with D perhaps matching TRBD1 (6 bases). The origin of this receptor is a man older than 75 in good health. CDR3 nucleotide sequence: TGTGCCAGCAACTACGGACAGCCCAGCTATAATTCACCCCTCCACTTT. This encodes CASNYGQPSYNSPLHF.